The 8 T cell receptor beta chains below were found in one sample sequenced in a study of PD-1 blockade in mismatch repair-deficient tumors. Data came from immunoSEQ multiplex PCR; TCRdb stores just in-frame clones and leaves some out. The sample holds some 110,000 clones, over 60% seen once. The specimen comprised peripheral blood, sampled 60 weeks after starting pembrolizumab. Receptors originate from an adult with mismatch repair-deficient cancer.

The chain is built from TRBV5-1 and TRBJ1-1; TRBD1 might be the D (5 bases). V was clipped by 3 bases and J by 3 bases, with 18 bases between them. CDR1 is SGHRS and CDR2 is YFSETQ in the germline V gene. CDR3 length: 16 amino acids. CDR3 loop: CASSWGPMDGYTEAFF. In DNA, the CDR3 is TGCGCCAGCAGCTGGGGCCCCATGGACGGATACACTGAAGCTTTCTTT.

J is TRBJ2-1 and V is TRBV7-9, with TRBD2 identical over 10 bases. The V and J ends lost 5 bases and 2 bases, in that order; junction bases with no gene match: 3. The CDR3 loop spans 15 amino acids. Germline V lookup: CDR1 SEHNR, CDR2 FQNEAQ (reference sequence). The CDR3 loop reads CASSPGTSAYNEQFF. CDR3 sequence (DNA): TGTGCCAGCAGCCCCGGGACTAGCGCCTACAATGAGCAGTTCTTC.

The chain combines TRBV4-1 with TRBJ2-5, with TRBD2 matching over 7 bases. This CDR3 has 15 amino acids. Germline V gene lookup returns CDR1 MGHRA and CDR2 YSYEKL. The V segment lost 1 base and the J segment 5 bases; nucleotides outside the gene matches: 7. The CDR3 coding sequence is TGCGCCAGCAGCCAAGTTGGCGGGAGTATGGAGACCCAGTACTTC. The encoded protein is CASSQVGGSMETQYF.

The chain uses TRBV6-5 and TRBJ1-2; maybe TRBD1 (5 bases). Germline CDR1 is MNHEY and CDR2 is SVGAGI. Trimming took 3 bases from V and 3 from J, leaving 17 bases between them. This CDR3 has 16 amino acids. The CDR3 sequence: CASSYSKRQGDYGYTF. The CDR3 DNA reads as TGTGCCAGCAGTTATAGCAAGCGCCAGGGCGACTATGGCTACACCTTC.

This clone has a single count. This chain links TRBV28 with TRBJ1-1; D might be TRBD1 (5 bases). Per germline, CDR1 MDHEN and CDR2 SYDVKM. Trimming removed 10 bases from V and 2 bases from J, with 11 bases in between. The CDR3 spans 12 residues. In nucleotides, the CDR3 is TGTGCCACAGACAGCCGAAACACTGAAGCTTTCTTT. This encodes CATDSRNTEAFF.

In nucleotides, the CDR3 is TGCGCCAGCAGCCGAGAAGCGGGGTCCACAGATACGCAGTATTTT. Protein product: CASSREAGSTDTQYF. V usage is TRBV5-1 and J usage is TRBJ2-3, with 7 bases fitting TRBD2. Germline V gene data show CDR1 as SGHRS and CDR2 as YFSETQ. V dropped 4 bases and J dropped 2; count of bases not matched to a gene: 7. CDR3 length: 15 residues.

The V gene is TRBV19, the J gene TRBJ2-7; D is uncertain. Germline V CDR1 and CDR2: LNHDA, SQIVND (reference sequence). V was cut by 3 bases and J by 2 bases, with 8 bases left in between. This CDR3 is built from 13 residues. The CDR3 DNA follows: TGTGCCAGTAGTATGTCCAGCGCCTACGAGCAGTACTTC. It specifies CASSMSSAYEQYF.

The CDR3 nucleotides read TGTGCCAGCAGTGAGATGCACCGGGACTACATCTACAATGAGCAGTTCTTC. It translates to CASSEMHRDYIYNEQFF. The rearrangement joins TRBV6-1 to TRBJ2-1; 7 bases agree with TRBD2. V gave up 3 bases and J gave up 3 bases; unmatched junction bases: 11. CDR1 is MNHNS and CDR2 is SASEGT in the germline V gene. This CDR3 comprises 17 residues.